Listed below are T cell receptor beta chains from one sample, sequenced in a study of control samples from healthy donors and cancer patients. Sequencing was performed with immunoSEQ multiplex PCR; in TCRdb, only in-frame clones are kept and a portion is missing. The table has 150,000 to 200,000 clones, about nine tenths seen once. The material sequenced was blood. The receptors here all came from a woman in her thirties in good health. The CDR3 runs from the conserved cysteine through the conserved F or W. Each record gives: V gene, D gene, J gene, clone size, CDR3 DNA, CDR3 protein. The D gene is left open where the match is weak. Where a row states a size, it is once, few, many or the class of an expanded clone; other rows omit it.

>TRBV6-1|-|TRBJ1-3|once
TGTGCCAGCAGTGAAGCGTCTGGAAACACCATATATTTT
CASSEASGNTIYF
>TRBV19|-|TRBJ2-3|-
TGTGCCAGTAGTCTCCAGGGTACCCTAGATACGCAGTATTTT
CASSLQGTLDTQYF
>TRBV18|-|TRBJ1-3|-
TGTGCCAGCTCACCAAGGGGTGGCTCTGGAAACACCATATATTTT
CASSPRGGSGNTIYF
>TRBV1|-|TRBJ2-5|-
TGCACCAGCAGCCAAGATCGACCCCCCAAGACCCAGTACTTC
CTSSQDRPPKTQYF
>TRBV9|-|TRBJ2-1|once
TGTGCCAGCAGCGTAGAATCCTACAATGAGCAGTTCTTC
CASSVESYNEQFF
>TRBV10-3|TRBD1|TRBJ1-2|-
TGTGCCATCAGCCCGGACAGGGGCCACTATGGCTACACCTTC
CAISPDRGHYGYTF
>TRBV7-9|-|TRBJ1-2|-
TGTGCCAGCAGCTTAACAGGGAATGGCTACACCTTC
CASSLTGNGYTF
>TRBV7-9|TRBD1|TRBJ2-7|-
TGTGCCAGCAGCCCGACAGGGTACGAGCAGTACTTC
CASSPTGYEQYF
>TRBV6-6|-|TRBJ1-5|-
TGTGCCAGCAGTTACAGGGGGGGCAATCAGCCCCAGCATTTT
CASSYRGGNQPQHF
>TRBV29-1|TRBD2|TRBJ2-4|-
TGCAGCGTTTTGGGGGGAGGGGCGGTCAGACTAGCCAAAAACATTCAGTACTTC
CSVLGGGAVRLAKNIQYF
>TRBV25-1|-|TRBJ1-2|-
TGTGCCAGCAGTGAATATGTCGGGTCCGGCTACACCTTC
CASSEYVGSGYTF
>TRBV5-4|TRBD2|TRBJ2-5|few
TGTGCCAGCAGCGATCCCGGGACTAGCAAAGAGACCCAGTACTTC
CASSDPGTSKETQYF
>TRBV14|-|TRBJ2-7|-
TGTGCCAGCAGCCAAGTCGCATACGAGCAGTACTTC
CASSQVAYEQYF
>TRBV7-8|-|TRBJ1-2|-
TGTGCCAGCAGCTTAGTTGACTATGGCTACACCTTC
CASSLVDYGYTF
>TRBV6-1|-|TRBJ1-1|-
TGTGCCAGCAGTGAAGAAGGATGGCGGAGGAACACTGAAGCTTTCTTT
CASSEEGWRRNTEAFF
>TRBV9|-|TRBJ1-5|-
TGTGCCAGCAGCGTAGGGGGGGGCAATCAGCCCCAGCATTTT
CASSVGGGNQPQHF
>TRBV7-3|-|TRBJ2-5|-
TGTGCCAGCAGCTTAATAGTGGGAGTGGGCGGGGAGACCCAGTACTTC
CASSLIVGVGGETQYF
>TRBV4-2|TRBD1|TRBJ2-3|-
TGTGCCAGCAGCCAAGATCCGGGGACAGGGCGGAGCACAGATACGCAGTATTTT
CASSQDPGTGRSTDTQYF
>TRBV11-3|TRBD2|TRBJ2-1|-
TGTGCCAGCAGCGATAGCGGGACCTCCTACAATGAGCAGTTCTTC
CASSDSGTSYNEQFF
>TRBV2|-|TRBJ2-2|-
TGTGCCAGCAGTGGGCAAACCACCGGGGAGCTGTTTTTT
CASSGQTTGELFF
>TRBV18|TRBD1|TRBJ1-2|-
TGTGCCAGCTCATCCGGACAGGTCGGAGGCTACACCTTC
CASSSGQVGGYTF
>TRBV3-1/TRBV3-2|TRBD1|TRBJ2-7|once
TGTGCCAGCAGCCAGTACAGGGGCTACGAGCAGTACTTC
CASSQYRGYEQYF
>TRBV6-2/TRBV6-3|TRBD2|TRBJ2-3|-
TGTGCCAGCAGTTACTCTGGGCTAGCGGGAGTCACAGATACGCAGTATTTT
CASSYSGLAGVTDTQYF
>TRBV4-3|-|TRBJ1-1|-
TGCGCCAGCAGCCACTACTCCGGGCAGACTGAAGCTTTCTTT
CASSHYSGQTEAFF
>TRBV6-2/TRBV6-3|TRBD2|TRBJ2-2|-
TGTGCCAGCAGTTACTCGGGACTAGCGGGAGTCACCGGGGAGCTGTTTTTT
CASSYSGLAGVTGELFF
>TRBV19|TRBD1|TRBJ2-5|once
TGTGCCAGTAGTTTCCGGACAGGGCGAGAGACCCAGTACTTC
CASSFRTGRETQYF
>TRBV18|TRBD2|TRBJ2-7|-
TGTGCCAGCTCGCCGGGACTAGCGGGAGGGCCCCGCTACGAGCAGTACTTC
CASSPGLAGGPRYEQYF
>TRBV27|-|TRBJ1-6|-
TGTGCCAGCAGTTTAGCCAGGGTCAATTCACCCCTCCACTTT
CASSLARVNSPLHF
>TRBV5-6|TRBD1|TRBJ1-1|-
TGTGCCAGCAGCGCCGGGACAGGGGCTTTCTTT
CASSAGTGAFF
>TRBV7-8|TRBD1|TRBJ2-3|-
TGTGCCAGCAGCTTAGACAGGGGGCGGGCAGATACGCAGTATTTT
CASSLDRGRADTQYF
>TRBV12-3/TRBV12-4|-|TRBJ1-5|-
TGTGCCAGCAGTCCACGGTCCAATCAGCCCCAGCATTTT
CASSPRSNQPQHF
>TRBV5-8|-|TRBJ2-7|-
TGTGCCAGCAGCTTGGCGACTAGCTACGAGCAGTACTTC
CASSLATSYEQYF
>TRBV7-8|TRBD1|TRBJ1-5|-
TGTGCCAGCAGCGGACAGGGAAATCAGCCCCAGCATTTT
CASSGQGNQPQHF
>TRBV5-1|TRBD1|TRBJ1-6|-
TGCGCCAGCAGCTTCCGGGACAGAGGTGGTTCACCCCTCCACTTT
CASSFRDRGGSPLHF
>TRBV6-1|-|TRBJ1-1|-
TGTGCCAGCAGTGAACCGGGGGCGCCCGGGAACACTGAAGCTTTCTTT
CASSEPGAPGNTEAFF
>TRBV4-3|-|TRBJ2-5|-
TGCGCCAGCAGCCAAGAATGGGGAGAGACCCAGTACTTC
CASSQEWGETQYF
>TRBV19|TRBD1|TRBJ2-7|-
TGTGCCAGTAGTATAAGTGCCAGGGGGACCTACGAGCAGTACTTC
CASSISARGTYEQYF
>TRBV9|TRBD2|TRBJ2-3|-
TGTGCCAGCAGCGTAGCAGCGGGGGGGCCGGCAGATACGCAGTATTTT
CASSVAAGGPADTQYF
>TRBV28|-|TRBJ1-2|-
TGTGCCAGCAGGGACAGTCTCTATGGCTACACCTTC
CASRDSLYGYTF
>TRBV25-1|TRBD1|TRBJ2-7|-
TGTGCCAGCAGGGGTCCAGGACAGGGGAGGTACGAGCAGTACTTC
CASRGPGQGRYEQYF
>TRBV27|TRBD1|TRBJ1-6|-
TGTGCCAGCAGAGTGGACAGGGGGAATTCACCCCTCCACTTT
CASRVDRGNSPLHF
>TRBV5-4|TRBD1|TRBJ1-3|once
TGTGCCAGCAGCTTAAGGGGGCTTGGAAACACCATATATTTT
CASSLRGLGNTIYF
>TRBV25-1|-|TRBJ1-5|-
TGTGCCAGCAGTGAAGGGGAGCAGCCCCAGCATTTT
CASSEGEQPQHF
>TRBV2|-|TRBJ2-3|-
TGTGCCAGCAGTGTACGCTATAACACAGATACGCAGTATTTT
CASSVRYNTDTQYF
>TRBV18|-|TRBJ1-4|-
TGTGCCAGCTCACCACAGGTGGGAAATGAAAAACTGTTTTTT
CASSPQVGNEKLFF
>TRBV7-9|-|TRBJ2-5|-
TGTGCCAGCAGCTTAGTCAGGGGGGACCAAGAGACCCAGTACTTC
CASSLVRGDQETQYF
>TRBV6-5|-|TRBJ2-7|once
TGTGCCAGCAGGCAGGCTCCCTACGAGCAGTACTTC
CASRQAPYEQYF
>TRBV12-3/TRBV12-4|-|TRBJ1-2|-
TGTGCCAGCAGTTTGGGATCCTACTATGGCTACACCTTC
CASSLGSYYGYTF
>TRBV3-1/TRBV3-2|-|TRBJ1-5|once
TGTGCCAGCAGCCCATGGGGGGGCGCTGGCAATCAGCCCCAGCATTTT
CASSPWGGAGNQPQHF
>TRBV5-4|TRBD1|TRBJ1-3|-
TGTGCCAGCAGCTTCTCAGGGGGCGGAAACACCATATATTTT
CASSFSGGGNTIYF
>TRBV7-2|-|TRBJ2-5|-
TGTGCCAGCAGCTTAGCGGGAGGAATGGAGACCCAGTACTTC
CASSLAGGMETQYF
>TRBV6-5|TRBD1|TRBJ1-1|-
TGTGCCAGCAGTTACGGGACAGGGGAAGCTTTCTTT
CASSYGTGEAFF
>TRBV2|TRBD1|TRBJ1-2|-
TGTGCCAGCAGAACAGGGGGAGGTGGCTACACCTTC
CASRTGGGGYTF
>TRBV9|-|TRBJ2-1|-
TGTGCCAGCAGCCCGGGACCCCCTTACAATGAGCAGTTCTTC
CASSPGPPYNEQFF
>TRBV7-9|TRBD1|TRBJ2-6|-
TGTGCCAGCGACAGGGGGGCTGGGGCCAACGTCCTGACTTTC
CASDRGAGANVLTF
>TRBV12-3/TRBV12-4|-|TRBJ1-1|-
TGTGCCAGCAGTTTACGGGGGAACACTGAAGCTTTCTTT
CASSLRGNTEAFF
>TRBV19|-|TRBJ1-5|-
TGTGCCAGTAGTATAGGGGGTGGTCAGCCCCAGCATTTT
CASSIGGGQPQHF
>TRBV7-2|-|TRBJ2-7|-
TGTGCCAGCAGCTTAGCACGGTCCAGCTCCTACGAGCAGTACTTC
CASSLARSSSYEQYF
>TRBV21-1|-|TRBJ1-5|-
TGTGCCAGCAGCGCTCAGGGATATCAGCCCCAGCATTTT
CASSAQGYQPQHF
>TRBV6-5|TRBD1|TRBJ1-3|-
TGTGCCAGCAGGAAGACAGGGGCAGGAAACACCATATATTTT
CASRKTGAGNTIYF